What follows are 30 T cell receptor beta chains derived from one specimen sequenced in a study of blood T cell repertoires in COVID-19. Libraries were prepared by immunoSEQ multiplex PCR; TCRdb keeps only in-frame clonotypes and omits some of them. The top ten clones hold around a tenth of a sample with over 200,000 clones, 75% to 85% of them seen once. The sample consisted of PBMCs or T cells enriched from blood (not recorded which). The source is a man aged 40-49 years who had recovered from COVID-19.

The chain carries TRBV6-5 and TRBJ2-3; 11 bases align to TRBD2. Germline values: CDR1 MNHEY, CDR2 SVGAGI. V shed 4 bases and J 7 bases; nucleotides not matched to a gene: 4. The CDR3 contains 14 residues. CDR3 nucleotide sequence: TGTGCCAGCAGTTCGCTAGCGGGAGGAAATACGCAGTATTTT. Its translation is CASSSLAGGNTQYF.

The sample holds one count of this clone. The chain couples TRBV7-9 to TRBJ1-1, with 9 bases fitting TRBD1. The germline V gene encodes CDR1 SEHNR and CDR2 FQNEAQ (reference sequence). J lost 1 base, V lost 6 bases, and 6 bases had no gene match. This CDR3 is 15 amino acids long. The DNA of the CDR3 is TGTGCCAGCAGACAGAAGGACAGGGGGAACACTGAAGCTTTCTTT. This codes for CASRQKDRGNTEAFF.

The chain couples TRBV19 to TRBJ2-1, with D possibly TRBD2 on 6 matching bases. Trimming took 7 bases from V and 8 from J, leaving 15 bases between them. CDR1 and CDR2 from the germline V gene are LNHDA and SQIVND (reference sequence). The CDR3 covers 13 residues. DNA for the CDR3: TGTGCCAGTACTAGCGCGGTGATCGATGAGCAGTTCTTC. Its protein is CASTSAVIDEQFF.

This clone was seen a single time. The chain has TRBV5-1 and TRBJ2-2; 8 bases are a match to TRBD1. The CDR3 spans 16 residues. Germline values: CDR1 SGHRS, CDR2 YFSETQ. Trimming removed 3 bases from V and 4 bases from J; junction bases left unmatched: 8. The CDR3 region is CASSSRGLRGTGELFF. In DNA, the CDR3 is TGCGCCAGCAGCTCCAGGGGGCTAAGAGGCACCGGGGAGCTGTTTTTT.

V is TRBV6-5 and J is TRBJ2-7; D perhaps matches TRBD2 (5 bases). V was clipped by 7 bases and J by 3 bases, with 19 bases between them. CDR3 length: 15 amino acids. Germline-derived CDR1 and CDR2 are MNHEY and SVGAGI. The CDR3 sequence: CASNRSGRTNYEQYF. Here the CDR3 DNA reads TGTGCCAGCAATAGGAGCGGCAGGACCAACTACGAGCAGTACTTC.

The chain employs TRBV12-3 or TRBV12-4 and TRBJ1-2; perhaps TRBD1 as D (6 bases). V lost 6 bases to trimming and J lost 8 bases, with 13 bases between them. This CDR3 contains 12 residues. This CDR3 is CASRGTSQGYTF. DNA for the CDR3: TGTGCCAGCAGGGGGACAAGTCAGGGCTACACCTTC.

This clone has just one count. The chain uses TRBV6-5 and TRBJ2-7, with 7 nucleotides matching TRBD1. The germline gives CDR1 MNHEY, CDR2 SVGAGI. V lost 0 bases, J lost 7 bases, and 6 bases stayed unmatched. CDR3 length: 14 residues. The CDR3 sequence: CASSYSLTGEEQYF. The CDR3 DNA sequence: TGTGCCAGCAGTTACTCACTCACAGGGGAAGAGCAGTACTTC.

The chain combines TRBV27 with TRBJ2-5, with D unresolved. Germline V gene lookup returns CDR1 MNHEY and CDR2 SMNVEV (reference sequence). V lost 4 bases, J lost 1 base, and 13 bases lay in between. The CDR3 has 15 amino acids. The CDR3: CASSSPLRGQETQYF. DNA for the CDR3: TGTGCCAGCAGTTCACCGTTGAGAGGCCAAGAGACCCAGTACTTC.

The V and J genes are TRBV10-1 and TRBJ1-6; unclear D gene. This CDR3 is built from 15 residues. Between the trimmed V and J ends, which lost 0 bases and 6 bases, there was a span of 9 bases. CDR1 and CDR2 (germline): WNHNN, SYGVQD (reference sequence). The CDR3 nucleotides read TGCGCCAGCAGTGAGTCTCGGTCGTCTAATTCACCCCTCCACTTT. Its protein is CASSESRSSNSPLHF.

This clone was detected only once. The J gene is TRBJ2-5, the V gene TRBV5-1; 7 bases map to TRBD2. The CDR3 length is 17 residues. The germline V gene encodes CDR1 SGHRS and CDR2 YFSETQ. The V and J ends lost 6 bases and 4 bases, in that order; junction bases with no gene match: 18. The CDR3 loop is CASKSSGNGLKGETQYF. The CDR3, as DNA: TGCGCCAGCAAATCCAGCGGGAATGGGTTGAAGGGAGAGACCCAGTACTTC.

Written as DNA, the CDR3 is TGTGCCAGCAGCCCCGTTTTACGGGCTAGCGGCGGCAATGAGCAGTTCTTC. Its protein is CASSPVLRASGGNEQFF. V and J are TRBV5-5 and TRBJ2-1; 7 bases match TRBD2. The CDR3 spans 17 residues. V dropped 4 bases and J dropped 6; count of bases not matched to a gene: 16. Germline V CDR1 and CDR2: SGHKS, YYEKEE (reference sequence).

The V and J genes are TRBV5-1 and TRBJ2-1; TRBD1 matches at 8 bases. The V and J ends lost 7 bases and 3 bases, in that order; junction bases with no gene match: 6. Germline V gene lookup returns CDR1 SGHRS and CDR2 YFSETQ. CDR3 length: 14 amino acids. CDR3 residues: CASFGQGGYNEQFF. CDR3 DNA sequence: TGCGCCAGCTTTGGACAGGGCGGCTACAATGAGCAGTTCTTC.

The chain is built from TRBV5-1 and TRBJ1-1, with 7 nucleotides matching TRBD1. Trimming took 4 bases from V and 5 from J; bases not matched to a gene: 5. The CDR3 contains 13 residues. Germline loops: CDR1 SGHRS, CDR2 YFSETQ. CDR3 sequence reads: CASSIAGGTEAFF. CDR3 bases: TGCGCCAGCAGCATTGCAGGGGGGACTGAAGCTTTCTTT.

This rearrangement joins TRBV5-6 to TRBJ2-7, with TRBD1 matching 7 bases. Trimming took 5 bases from V and 2 from J; bases not matched to a gene: 7. CDR3 length: 14 residues. The germline V gene has CDR1 SGHDT and CDR2 YYEEEE. CDR3 amino acids: CASSPTGITYEQYF. The CDR3 DNA is TGTGCCAGCAGTCCGACAGGGATCACCTACGAGCAGTACTTC.

The chain uses TRBV6-4 and TRBJ2-6, with D possibly matching TRBD2 (6 bases). This CDR3 has 15 amino acids. V was pared by 3 bases and J by 2 bases, with 8 bases between. CDR1 is MRHNA, CDR2 SNTAGT, per germline. In nucleotides, the CDR3 is TGTGCCAGCAGTGAGCGGGGCGCTGGGGCCAACGTCCTGACTTTC. As protein: CASSERGAGANVLTF.

The gene calls are TRBV7-2 and TRBJ2-2; D possibly corresponds to TRBD2 (6 bases). This CDR3 is 15 amino acids long. Trimming removed 4 bases at V and 0 bases at J, with 9 bases between. Germline values: CDR1 SGHTA, CDR2 FQGNSA. This CDR3 reads CASSSPSANTGELFF. The CDR3 DNA reads as TGTGCCAGCAGCTCCCCTAGCGCGAACACCGGGGAGCTGTTTTTT.

V is TRBV7-9 and J is TRBJ1-2, with 11 bases aligning to TRBD1. This CDR3 spans 15 amino acids. Per the germline V gene, CDR1 is SEHNR and CDR2 is FQNEAQ (reference sequence). V shed 3 bases, J shed 4 bases, and the junction held 4 bases outside the gene matches. CDR3 in amino acids: CASSFSGTGGYGYTF. CDR3 nucleotides: TGTGCCAGCAGCTTTTCCGGGACAGGGGGCTATGGCTACACCTTC.

The chain joins TRBV5-1 to TRBJ1-2; TRBD1 agrees at 11 bases. Trimming cost V 3 bases and J 6 bases; bases outside gene matches: 7. The CDR3 contains 15 residues. The V gene's germline CDR1 is SGHRS and CDR2 YFSETQ. The CDR3 nucleotides are TGCGCCAGCAGCTCCTCCGGACAGGGGGCGGATGGCTACACCTTC. Translated, it gives CASSSSGQGADGYTF.

A few counts support this clone. The V and J genes are TRBV5-4 and TRBJ2-7; D call uncertain. The CDR3 loop spans 13 amino acids. The V gene lost 0 bases and the J gene lost 1 base, with 5 bases spanning the gap. CDR1 is SGHNT, CDR2 YYREEE, per germline (reference sequence). CDR3 residues: CASSLGQSYEQYF. CDR3 coding DNA: TGTGCCAGCAGCTTGGGGCAGTCCTACGAGCAGTACTTC. Complete variable domain (other parts from reference TRBV5-4 and TRBJ2-7): ETGVTQSPTHLIKTRGQQVTLRCSSQSGHNTVSWYQQALGQGPQFIFQYYREEENGRGNFPPRFSGLQFPNYSSELNVNALELDDSALYLCASSLGQSYEQYFGPGTRLTVT.

This clone was detected only once. The CDR3 region has the DNA TGTGCCAGCTCACAACAGGGGAACTACGAGCAGTACTTC. Encoded protein: CASSQQGNYEQYF. This chain links TRBV18 with TRBJ2-7; 7 bases are a match to TRBD1. The junction had 3 bases not matched to a gene; V was cut back by 4 bases and J by 3 bases. In germline, CDR1 is KGHSH, CDR2 LQKENI. CDR3 length: 13 amino acids.

J is TRBJ2-1 and V is TRBV5-1; TRBD2 matches at 10 bases. This CDR3 contains 16 residues. With V trimmed by 3 bases and J by 4 bases, 7 bases remained unmatched. Germline V lookup: CDR1 SGHRS, CDR2 YFSETQ. DNA of the CDR3: TGCGCCAGCAGCTCTAGCGGGAGCAGTACGTACAATGAGCAGTTCTTC. Protein product: CASSSSGSSTYNEQFF. The full variable domain, rest sourced from reference TRBV5-1 and TRBJ2-1, is KAGVTQTPRYLIKTRGQQVTLSCSPISGHRSVSWYQQTPGQGLQFLFEYFSETQRNKGNFPGRFSGRQFSNSRSEMNVSTLELGDSALYLCASSSSGSSTYNEQFFGPGTRLTVL.

The chain joins TRBV11-1 to TRBJ2-1; D may be TRBD2 (5 bases). Germline CDR1 and CDR2: SGHAT and FQDESV (reference sequence). V lost 5 bases to trimming and J lost 9 bases, with 20 bases between them. The CDR3 length is 15 residues. The CDR3 loop is CASSGSSYPGAEQFF. The CDR3 DNA reads as TGTGCCAGCAGCGGATCTAGCTACCCGGGCGCTGAGCAGTTCTTC.

The V gene is TRBV6-5, the J gene TRBJ2-7; TRBD1 agrees at 8 bases. The CDR3 length is 14 residues. Germline lookup yields CDR1 MNHEY and CDR2 SVGAGI. After removal of 5 bases from V and 5 bases from J, the junction contained 8 bases not matched to a gene. CDR3 protein: CASSTRDRPDEQYF. CDR3 nucleotide sequence: TGTGCCAGCAGTACCCGGGACAGGCCAGACGAGCAGTACTTC.

This clone showed up just once. The chain recombines TRBV5-1 with TRBJ2-5; TRBD2 aligns across 9 bases. Per the germline V gene, CDR1 is SGHRS and CDR2 is YFSETQ. Trimming cost V 0 bases and J 5 bases; bases outside gene matches: 8. The CDR3 contains 16 residues. CDR3 sequence: CASSLAGSGGYETQYF. CDR3 bases: TGCGCCAGCAGCTTGGCCGGTAGCGGGGGATATGAGACCCAGTACTTC.

The J gene is TRBJ2-2, the V gene TRBV7-8; no clear D gene. Germline V gene lookup returns CDR1 SGHVS and CDR2 FQNEAQ. The CDR3 covers 14 residues. V dropped 2 bases and J dropped 6 bases, with 10 bases sitting between them. The CDR3 reads CASSLRSGAGELFF. The CDR3 DNA is TGTGCCAGCAGCTTACGGTCAGGCGCCGGGGAGCTGTTTTTT.

The V call is TRBV4-1, the J call TRBJ2-1, with TRBD1 matching over 10 bases. With V trimmed by 4 bases and J by 4 bases, 7 bases remained unmatched. CDR3 length: 16 amino acids. CDR1 MGHRA and CDR2 YSYEKL come from the germline V gene. This chain's CDR3 is CASSRLRDRGYNEQFF. CDR3 sequence (DNA): TGCGCCAGCAGCCGACTACGGGACAGGGGATACAATGAGCAGTTCTTC.

This clone appeared once. The V call is TRBV12-3 or TRBV12-4, the J call TRBJ1-1, with D maybe TRBD1 (6 bases). This CDR3 region has 13 residues. Trimming cost V 3 bases and J 4 bases, with 9 bases left between them. This CDR3 reads CASSLGRGTEAFF. The CDR3 DNA sequence: TGTGCCAGCAGTTTGGGCAGGGGCACTGAAGCTTTCTTT.

The rearrangement joins TRBV5-1 to TRBJ2-1, with D perhaps TRBD1 (5 bases). The CDR3 sequence is 15 residues long. Germline CDR1 SGHRS, CDR2 YFSETQ. V lost 3 bases and J lost 7, with 17 bases in between. The CDR3 here is CASSSGHSRLNEQFF. The CDR3 DNA is TGCGCCAGCAGCTCCGGACATTCGAGGTTGAATGAGCAGTTCTTC. The whole variable domain, filled in from reference TRBV5-1 and TRBJ2-1, reads KAGVTQTPRYLIKTRGQQVTLSCSPISGHRSVSWYQQTPGQGLQFLFEYFSETQRNKGNFPGRFSGRQFSNSRSEMNVSTLELGDSALYLCASSSGHSRLNEQFFGPGTRLTVL.

The chain combines TRBV29-1 with TRBJ1-2; possibly TRBD1 for D (5 bases). Germline CDR1 is SQVTM and CDR2 is ANQGSEA. V lost 2 bases to trimming and J lost 8 bases, with 12 bases between them. The CDR3 covers 12 residues. CDR3 residues: CSVESGAEGYTF. Written as DNA, the CDR3 is TGCAGCGTTGAAAGTGGGGCGGAGGGCTACACCTTC.

This rearrangement joins TRBV20-1 to TRBJ1-6; possible D gene TRBD1, 5 bases. The CDR3 sequence is 16 residues long. V lost 3 bases to trimming and J lost 0 bases, with 12 bases between them. Looked up from germline, CDR1 is DFQATT and CDR2 is SNEGSKA (reference sequence). The CDR3 sequence: CSASIQANSYNSPLHF. The CDR3 DNA reads TGCAGTGCTAGTATACAGGCGAACTCCTATAATTCACCCCTCCACTTT.